This T cell receptor (beta chain) derives from a study of T cells in Graves' hyperthyroidism and ophthalmopathy. General study findings and limits: In blood, most of the thyroid clonotypes expanded above 0.001 were also present.

This clonotype was seen repeatedly, ten times or more. The antigen is unknown. The study left out patients who had uncontrolled infection, other autoimmune disease, pregnancy or lactation. RNA transcripts yielded amplified TCR beta CDR3 regions. HTBI primers drove first-round RT-PCR of the TCR CDR3. TCRdb called the multiplex PCR reads again in MiXCR, with one record for every CDR3 protein. The sample lists about 350,000 distinct CDR3 sequences; over 12% were seen once. The TCR comes from an older woman with Graves' ophthalmopathy. Sequencing used blood.

The CDR3 sequence is CATAVGETQYF. The CDR3 bases are TGTGCCACCGCGGTAGGGGAGACCCAGTACTTC. The J gene is TRBJ2-5, the V gene TRBV3-1, with D uncertain. This CDR3 has 11 residues. Germline CDR1 is LGHDT and CDR2 is YNNKEL (reference sequence). The germline V and J ends were trimmed by 10 bases and 5 bases, with 11 bases remaining between them.